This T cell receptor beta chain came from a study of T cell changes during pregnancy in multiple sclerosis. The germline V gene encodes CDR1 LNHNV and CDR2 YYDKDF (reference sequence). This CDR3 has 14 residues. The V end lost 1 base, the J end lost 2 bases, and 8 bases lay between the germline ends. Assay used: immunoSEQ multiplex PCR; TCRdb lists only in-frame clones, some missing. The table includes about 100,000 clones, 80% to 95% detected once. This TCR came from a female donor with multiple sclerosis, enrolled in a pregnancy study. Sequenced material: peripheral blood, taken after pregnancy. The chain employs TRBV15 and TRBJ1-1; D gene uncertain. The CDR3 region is CATSRGRGNTEAFF. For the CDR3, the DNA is TGTGCCACCAGCAGAGGACGGGGTAACACTGAAGCTTTCTTT.